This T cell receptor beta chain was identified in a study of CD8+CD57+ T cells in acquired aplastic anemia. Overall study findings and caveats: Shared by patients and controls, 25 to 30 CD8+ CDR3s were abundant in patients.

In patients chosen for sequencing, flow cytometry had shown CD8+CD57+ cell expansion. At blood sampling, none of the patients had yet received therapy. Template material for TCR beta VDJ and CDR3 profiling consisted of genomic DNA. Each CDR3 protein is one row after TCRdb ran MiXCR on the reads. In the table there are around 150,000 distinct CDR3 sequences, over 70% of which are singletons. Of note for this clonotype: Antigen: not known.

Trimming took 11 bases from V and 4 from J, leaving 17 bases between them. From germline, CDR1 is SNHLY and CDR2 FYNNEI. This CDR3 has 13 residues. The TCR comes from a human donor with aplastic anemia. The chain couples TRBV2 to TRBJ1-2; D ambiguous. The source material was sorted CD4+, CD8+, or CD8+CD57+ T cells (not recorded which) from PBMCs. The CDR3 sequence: CAHRTPMGYGYTF. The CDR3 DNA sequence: TGTGCCCACCGGACCCCAATGGGCTATGGCTACACCTTC.